Listed below are T cell receptor beta chains from one sample, sequenced in a study of T-cell memory formation after mild COVID-19. MiXCR, run by TCRdb on the 5' RACE reads, gives a single entry per CDR3 protein. The data show about 180,000 distinct CDR3 sequences, 15% to 20% seen once. The specimen sequenced was PBMCs or a T cell subset sorted from them (not recorded which). The receptor set was obtained from an adult woman who had mild COVID-19 (a few samples of this study predate the infection). Cell type and time point are not known. Both conserved end residues are part of each CDR3. A D gene is named only where the DNA matches it firmly. Expanded clones get a size class; other rows say once, few or many, or leave the size out.

few	TRBV7-2	TRBJ2-3	TRBD2	TGTGCCAGCAGCCCGGGGAGGGCGGTTACGCAGTATTTT	CASSPGRAVTQYF
few	TRBV3-1	TRBJ2-2	.	TGTGCCAGCAGCCTCCGTTCGGGTTTGAACACCGGGGAGCTGTTTTTT	CASSLRSGLNTGELFF
many	TRBV5-1	TRBJ2-5	.	TGCGCCAGCAGGGTTACAGGAAGCACAGAGACCCAGTACTTC	CASRVTGSTETQYF
once	TRBV4-1	TRBJ2-7	.	TGCGCCAGCAGCCAGCCCCGGCAGGGGGGAAGCTACGAGCAGTACTTC	CASSQPRQGGSYEQYF
few	TRBV6-1	TRBJ2-1	.	TGTGCCAGTGGACTCAATGAGCAGTTCTTC	CASGLNEQFF
few	TRBV12-5	TRBJ2-7	.	TGTGCTAGTGGTTTAGGGATCTACGAGCAGTACTTC	CASGLGIYEQYF
few	TRBV21-1	TRBJ2-2	.	TGTGCCAGCAGCAACCGGACCGAGGCTGGGGAGCTGTTTTTT	CASSNRTEAGELFF
.	TRBV15	TRBJ2-4	.	TGTGCCACCAGCAGAGATACGCTAGCCAAAAACATTCAGTACTTC	CATSRDTLAKNIQYF
few	TRBV6-5	TRBJ1-2	.	TGTGCCAGCAGGCAGAACTATGGCTACACCTTC	CASRQNYGYTF
many	TRBV12-3/TRBV12-4	TRBJ2-5	TRBD1	TGTGCCAGCAGTGGACAGGAGACCCAAGAGACCCAGTACTTC	CASSGQETQETQYF
.	TRBV5-1	TRBJ1-1	.	TGCGCCAGCAGCGGAGTCAGGGGTTATGACACTGAAGCTTTCTTT	CASSGVRGYDTEAFF
many	TRBV5-1	TRBJ2-1	.	TGCGCCAGCAGCTTGGGGTGGGAAACTGCCTACAATGAGCAGTTCTTC	CASSLGWETAYNEQFF
few	TRBV6-1	TRBJ2-1	TRBD2	TGTGCCAGCAGCGGACTAGCGGGGGGGCGTGAGCAGTTCTTC	CASSGLAGGREQFF
.	TRBV12-3/TRBV12-4	TRBJ1-1	.	TGTGCCAGCAGTCCCCAGGGAGACACTGAAGCTTTCTTT	CASSPQGDTEAFF
.	TRBV7-9	TRBJ2-3	.	TGTGCCAGCAGCTTCCGGGAGAGGGGTGGTGCAGATACGCAGTATTTT	CASSFRERGGADTQYF
few	TRBV5-6	TRBJ1-1	.	TGTGCCAGCAGCACACTCACTGAAGCTTTCTTT	CASSTLTEAFF
.	TRBV24-1	TRBJ1-5	.	TGTGCCACCAGTGACCCCGGGAAGAATCAGCCCCAGCATTTT	CATSDPGKNQPQHF
.	TRBV16	TRBJ1-6	.	TGTGCCAGCAGCCAATCGGGCGGAAGCTCCTATAATTCACCCCTCCACTTT	CASSQSGGSSYNSPLHF
few	TRBV9	TRBJ2-1	TRBD1	TGTGCCAGCAGCGTAGTCCAGGGGGCTGGCAATGAGCAGTTCTTC	CASSVVQGAGNEQFF
few	TRBV18	TRBJ2-7	.	TGTGCCAGCTCACCACCGCACCGAACTTACTACGAGCAGTACTTC	CASSPPHRTYYEQYF
.	TRBV5-1	TRBJ2-5	.	TGCGCCAGCAGCACGGGGACCCGCCAAGAGACCCAGTACTTC	CASSTGTRQETQYF
.	TRBV7-9	TRBJ2-6	.	TGTGCCAGCAGCGATAGGATGGGTAACGTCCTGACTTTC	CASSDRMGNVLTF
.	TRBV7-2	TRBJ2-5	.	TGTGCCAGCAGCCAAATTGGGACAACCCAAGAGACCCAGTACTTC	CASSQIGTTQETQYF
.	TRBV5-1	TRBJ2-7	.	TGCGCCAGCAGCTGGGGGGACGGCCAGCGTTCGGCCTACGAGCAGTACTTC	CASSWGDGQRSAYEQYF
few	TRBV14	TRBJ2-7	.	TGTGCCAGCAGCCAGGGATGGGGAGAGCAGTACTTC	CASSQGWGEQYF
many	TRBV29-1	TRBJ2-5	.	TGCAGCGTTGTCGGGCTGGGGGCATTGGAGACCCAGTACTTC	CSVVGLGALETQYF
.	TRBV12-3/TRBV12-4	TRBJ2-1	.	TGTGCCAGCAGCCGGGGGAGGGGGCTGGTGTTCTTC	CASSRGRGLVFF
.	TRBV28	TRBJ1-2	TRBD1	TGTGCCAGCAGTTCAGGACAGGGGAGCTATGGCTACACCTTC	CASSSGQGSYGYTF
.	TRBV4-3	TRBJ2-7	TRBD1	TGCGCCAGCAGCGTGGGGGCAGGGGGATCCTACGAGCAGTACTTC	CASSVGAGGSYEQYF